Listed here are 8 T cell receptor beta chains from one sample, sequenced in a study of T cells in tumors after PD-1 blockade. This table comes from immunoSEQ multiplex PCR, and its TCRdb copy is limited to in-frame clones, with some not included. The sample includes about 59,000 clones, around 80% of them seen just once. Material: PBMCs, obtained before anti-PD-1 treatment. These receptors came from a human donor with basal cell carcinoma.

The gene calls are TRBV7-6 and TRBJ2-1; TRBD1 agrees at 8 bases. Trimming cost V 4 bases and J 10 bases; bases outside gene matches: 6. Germline values: CDR1 SGHVS, CDR2 FNYEAQ. This CDR3 region has 13 residues. CDR3 residues: CASSYAGGNEQFF. The CDR3 DNA is TGTGCCAGCAGCTACGCAGGGGGCAACGAGCAGTTCTTC.

The V call is TRBV6-5, the J call TRBJ2-7; 7 bases align to TRBD1. The CDR3 has 14 amino acids. Trimming at V came to 8 bases and at J to 2 bases, leaving 9 bases not matched to a gene. Per germline, CDR1 MNHEY and CDR2 SVGAGI. In nucleotides, the CDR3 is TGTGCCAGCCGTACAGGGGTTGTTCCCTACGAGCAGTACTTC. This translates into CASRTGVVPYEQYF.

J is TRBJ1-1 and V is TRBV30; D not certain. The germline V gene has CDR1 GTSNPN and CDR2 SVGIG (reference sequence). Trimming cost V 0 bases and J 8 bases, with 7 bases left between them. The CDR3 is 11 amino acids. The CDR3 region has the DNA TGTGCCTGGAGTGTACTAAGGGAAGCTTTCTTT. It translates to CAWSVLREAFF.

The V call is TRBV27, the J call TRBJ1-5, with D maybe TRBD1 (5 bases). Deletions cut 6 bases from V and 0 bases from J, with 9 bases between. The CDR3 runs 14 residues. CDR1 MNHEY and CDR2 SMNVEV come from the germline V gene (reference sequence). In DNA form, the CDR3 reads TGTGCCAGCAGGAGCAGGGATAGCAATCAGCCCCAGCATTTT. As protein: CASRSRDSNQPQHF.

The rearrangement uses TRBV20-1 and TRBJ2-5; D unresolved. CDR3 length equals 11 residues. The V and J ends lost 3 bases and 5 bases respectively, with 7 bases between them. Germline lookup yields CDR1 DFQATT and CDR2 SNEGSKA (reference sequence). CDR3: CSARELETQYF. CDR3 DNA sequence: TGCAGTGCTAGGGAGCTGGAGACCCAGTACTTC.

The V gene is TRBV5-1, the J gene TRBJ2-5; D remains ambiguous. The CDR3 is 11 residues long. Germline V gene lookup returns CDR1 SGHRS and CDR2 YFSETQ. V was cut by 0 bases and J by 7 bases, with 4 bases left in between. The CDR3 loop reads CASSLVGTQYF. CDR3 in DNA: TGCGCCAGCAGCTTGGTGGGGACCCAGTACTTC.

The chain links TRBV4-2 to TRBJ1-5; D perhaps matches TRBD1 (5 bases). The CDR3 has 18 residues. Germline-derived CDR1 and CDR2 are LGHNA and YNFKEQ. Trimming cost V 3 bases and J 2 bases, with 20 bases left between them. The CDR3 coding sequence is TGTGCCAGCAGCCAGCCCTTAGGGCAGGGCGGTCGCAATCAGCCCCAGCATTTT. This translates into CASSQPLGQGGRNQPQHF.

The V call is TRBV19, the J call TRBJ1-5; D remains unclear. Trimming removed 1 base at V and 7 bases at J, with 11 bases between. This CDR3 has 14 amino acids. Looked up from germline, CDR1 is LNHDA and CDR2 is SQIVND (reference sequence). The CDR3 loop is CASSIVASNQPQHF. DNA for the CDR3: TGTGCCAGTAGTATAGTTGCGTCCAACCAGCCCCAGCATTTT.